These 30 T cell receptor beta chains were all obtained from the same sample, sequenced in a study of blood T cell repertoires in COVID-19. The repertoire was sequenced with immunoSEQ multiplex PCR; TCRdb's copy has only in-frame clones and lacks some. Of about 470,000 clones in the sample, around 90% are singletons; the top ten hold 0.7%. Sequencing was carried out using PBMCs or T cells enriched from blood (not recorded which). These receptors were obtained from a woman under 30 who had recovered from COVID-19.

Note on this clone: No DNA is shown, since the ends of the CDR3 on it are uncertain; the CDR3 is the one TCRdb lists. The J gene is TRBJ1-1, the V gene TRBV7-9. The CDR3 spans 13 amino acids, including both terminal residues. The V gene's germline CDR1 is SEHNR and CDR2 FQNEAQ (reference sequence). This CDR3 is CASSLVARGTPFF.

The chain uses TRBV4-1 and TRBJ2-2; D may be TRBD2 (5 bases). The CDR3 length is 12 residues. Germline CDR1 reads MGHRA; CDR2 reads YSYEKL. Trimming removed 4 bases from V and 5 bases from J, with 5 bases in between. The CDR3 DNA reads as TGCGCCAGCAGCCCGGGGACCGGGGAGCTGTTTTTT. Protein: CASSPGTGELFF.

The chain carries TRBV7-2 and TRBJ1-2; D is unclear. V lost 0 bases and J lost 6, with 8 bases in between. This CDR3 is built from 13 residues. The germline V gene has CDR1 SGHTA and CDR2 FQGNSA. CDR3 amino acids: CASSLAVRDGYTF. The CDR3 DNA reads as TGTGCCAGCAGCTTAGCGGTTCGGGATGGCTACACCTTC.

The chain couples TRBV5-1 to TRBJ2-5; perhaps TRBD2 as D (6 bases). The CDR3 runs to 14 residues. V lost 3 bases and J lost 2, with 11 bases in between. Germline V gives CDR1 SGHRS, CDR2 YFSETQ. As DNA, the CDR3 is TGCGCCAGCAGCTCCGCCGCGGGGCAAGAGACCCAGTACTTC. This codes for CASSSAAGQETQYF.

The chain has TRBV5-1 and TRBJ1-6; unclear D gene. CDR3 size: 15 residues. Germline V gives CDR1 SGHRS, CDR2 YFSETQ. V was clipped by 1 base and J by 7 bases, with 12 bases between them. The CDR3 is CASSLSTRSNSPLHF. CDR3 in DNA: TGCGCCAGCAGCTTGTCCACCAGATCCAATTCACCCCTCCACTTT.

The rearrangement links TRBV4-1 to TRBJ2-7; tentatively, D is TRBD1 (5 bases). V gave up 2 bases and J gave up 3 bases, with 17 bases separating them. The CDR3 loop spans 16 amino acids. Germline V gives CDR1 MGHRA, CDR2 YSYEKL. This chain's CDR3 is CASSQTQGPGFYEQYF. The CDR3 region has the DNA TGCGCCAGCAGCCAAACCCAGGGCCCGGGTTTCTACGAGCAGTACTTC.

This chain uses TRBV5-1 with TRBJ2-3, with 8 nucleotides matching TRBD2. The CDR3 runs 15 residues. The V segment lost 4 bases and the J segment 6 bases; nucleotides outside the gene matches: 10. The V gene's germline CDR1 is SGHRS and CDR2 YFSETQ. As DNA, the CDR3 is TGCGCCAGCAGCCTTAGCGGGGCAACACAGGATACGCAGTATTTT. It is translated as CASSLSGATQDTQYF.

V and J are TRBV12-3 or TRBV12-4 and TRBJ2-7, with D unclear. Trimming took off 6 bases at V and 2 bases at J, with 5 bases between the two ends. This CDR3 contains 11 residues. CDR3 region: CASSQAYEQYF. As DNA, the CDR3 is TGTGCCAGCAGCCAGGCCTACGAGCAGTACTTC.

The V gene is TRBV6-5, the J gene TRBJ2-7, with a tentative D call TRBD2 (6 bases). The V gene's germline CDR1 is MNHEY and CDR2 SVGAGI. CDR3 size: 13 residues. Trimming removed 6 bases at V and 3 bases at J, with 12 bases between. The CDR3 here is CASSTGRSYEQYF. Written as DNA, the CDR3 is TGTGCCAGCAGCACCGGGAGAAGCTACGAGCAGTACTTC.

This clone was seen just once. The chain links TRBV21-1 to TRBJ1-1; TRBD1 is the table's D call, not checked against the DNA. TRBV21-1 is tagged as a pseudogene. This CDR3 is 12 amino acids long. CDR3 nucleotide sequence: TGTGCCAGCACCGACAGGGGGCTTGAAGCTTTCTTT. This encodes CASTDRGLEAFF.

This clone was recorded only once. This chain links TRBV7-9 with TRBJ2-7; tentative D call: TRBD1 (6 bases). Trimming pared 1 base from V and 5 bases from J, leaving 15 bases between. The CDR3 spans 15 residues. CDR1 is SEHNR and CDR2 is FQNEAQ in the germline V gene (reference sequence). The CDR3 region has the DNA TGTGCCAGCAGCTTAGAAAACAGGGCGCCGGACGAGCAGTACTTC. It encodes CASSLENRAPDEQYF.

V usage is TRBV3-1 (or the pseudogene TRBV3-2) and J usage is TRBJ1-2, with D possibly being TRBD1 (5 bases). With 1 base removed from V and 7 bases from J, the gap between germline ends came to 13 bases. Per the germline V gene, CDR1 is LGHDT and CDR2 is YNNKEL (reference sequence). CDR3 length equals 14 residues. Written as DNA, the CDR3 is TGTGCCAGCAGCCAAGTTATAGGGGAGGTTGGCTACACCTTC. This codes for CASSQVIGEVGYTF.

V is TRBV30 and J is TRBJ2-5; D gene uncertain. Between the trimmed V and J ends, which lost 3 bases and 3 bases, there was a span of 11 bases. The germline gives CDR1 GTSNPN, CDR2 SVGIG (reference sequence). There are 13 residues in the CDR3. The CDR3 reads CAWRSVGEETQYF. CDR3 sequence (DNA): TGTGCCTGGAGGTCCGTAGGAGAAGAGACCCAGTACTTC.

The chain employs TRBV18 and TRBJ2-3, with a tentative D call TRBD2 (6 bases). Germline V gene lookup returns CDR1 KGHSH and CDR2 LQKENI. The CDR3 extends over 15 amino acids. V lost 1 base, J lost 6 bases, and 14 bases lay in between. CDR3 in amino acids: CASSPRGERGDTQYF. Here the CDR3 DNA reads TGTGCCAGCTCACCACGAGGGGAACGGGGGGATACGCAGTATTTT.

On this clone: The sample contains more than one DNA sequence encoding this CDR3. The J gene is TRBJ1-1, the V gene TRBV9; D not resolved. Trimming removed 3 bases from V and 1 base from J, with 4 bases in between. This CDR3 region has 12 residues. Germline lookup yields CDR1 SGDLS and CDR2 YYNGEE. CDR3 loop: CASSAGNTEAFF. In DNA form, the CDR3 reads TGTGCCAGCAGCGCGGGGAACACTGAAGCTTTCTTT.

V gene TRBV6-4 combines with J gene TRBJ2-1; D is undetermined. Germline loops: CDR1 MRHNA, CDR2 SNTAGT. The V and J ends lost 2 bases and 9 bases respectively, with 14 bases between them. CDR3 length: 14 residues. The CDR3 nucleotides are TGTGCCAGCAGTGACGAAGACTCGACGGGTGAGCAGTTCTTC. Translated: CASSDEDSTGEQFF.

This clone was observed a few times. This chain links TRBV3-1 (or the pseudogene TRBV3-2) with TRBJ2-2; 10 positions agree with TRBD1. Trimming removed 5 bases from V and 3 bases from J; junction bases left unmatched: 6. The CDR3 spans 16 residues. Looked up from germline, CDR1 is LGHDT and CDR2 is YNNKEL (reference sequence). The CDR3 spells CASSFPGQGYTGELFF. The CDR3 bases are TGTGCCAGCAGCTTCCCGGGACAGGGGTACACCGGGGAGCTGTTTTTT.

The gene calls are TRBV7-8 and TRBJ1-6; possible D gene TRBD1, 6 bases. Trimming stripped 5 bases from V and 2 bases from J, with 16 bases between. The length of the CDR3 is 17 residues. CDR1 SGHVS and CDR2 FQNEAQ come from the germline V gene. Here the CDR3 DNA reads TGTGCCAGCAGCCCGAGCGAGGGGGATGCCTATAATTCACCCCTCCACTTT. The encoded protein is CASSPSEGDAYNSPLHF.

CDR3 bases: TGTGCCAGCAGTGAAGGGAGCGGGGTGGAGTACAATGAGCAGTTCTTC. Protein: CASSEGSGVEYNEQFF. The V call is TRBV6-1, the J call TRBJ2-1, with TRBD2 matching 7 bases. This CDR3 region has 16 residues. CDR1 MNHNS and CDR2 SASEGT come from the germline V gene. J gave up 4 bases and V 1 base, and 7 bases lay outside the gene matches.

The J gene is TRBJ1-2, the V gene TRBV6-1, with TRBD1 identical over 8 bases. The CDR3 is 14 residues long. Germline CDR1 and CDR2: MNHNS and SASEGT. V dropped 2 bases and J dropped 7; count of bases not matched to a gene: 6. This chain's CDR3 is CASSEQGAFSGYTF. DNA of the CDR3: TGTGCCAGCAGTGAACAGGGGGCCTTTAGTGGCTACACCTTC.

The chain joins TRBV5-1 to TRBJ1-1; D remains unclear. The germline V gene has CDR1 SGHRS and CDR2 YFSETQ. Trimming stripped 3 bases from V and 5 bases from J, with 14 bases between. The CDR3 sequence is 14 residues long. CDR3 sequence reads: CASSSQWESTEAFF. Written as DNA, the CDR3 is TGCGCCAGCAGCTCACAGTGGGAGTCTACTGAAGCTTTCTTT.

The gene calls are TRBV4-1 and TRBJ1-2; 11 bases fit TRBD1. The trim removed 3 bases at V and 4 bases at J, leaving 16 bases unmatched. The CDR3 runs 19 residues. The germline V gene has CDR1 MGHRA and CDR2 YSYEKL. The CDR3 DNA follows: TGCGCCAGCAGCCACAGTCTCGTGGACAGGGGGCAGGTGAGCTATGGCTACACCTTC. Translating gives CASSHSLVDRGQVSYGYTF.

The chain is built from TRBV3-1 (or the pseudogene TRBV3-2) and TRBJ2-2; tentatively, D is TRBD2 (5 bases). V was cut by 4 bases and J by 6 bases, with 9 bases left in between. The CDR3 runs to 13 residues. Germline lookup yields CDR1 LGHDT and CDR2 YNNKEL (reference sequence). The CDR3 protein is CASSPSGSGELFF. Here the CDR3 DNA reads TGTGCCAGCAGCCCTTCGGGGTCCGGGGAGCTGTTTTTT.

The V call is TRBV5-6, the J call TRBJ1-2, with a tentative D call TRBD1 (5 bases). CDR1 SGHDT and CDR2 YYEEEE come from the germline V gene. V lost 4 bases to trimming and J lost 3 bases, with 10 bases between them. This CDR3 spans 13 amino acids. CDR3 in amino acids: CASSARRDYGYTF. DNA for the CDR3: TGTGCCAGCAGCGCCCGCAGGGACTATGGCTACACCTTC.

The CDR3 DNA is TGTGCCACCAGCAGCAAAAAAGGGGACTATGGCTACACCTTC. This codes for CATSSKKGDYGYTF. The rearrangement joins TRBV15 to TRBJ1-2, with D tentatively TRBD1 (5 bases). Between the trimmed V and J ends, which lost 3 bases and 3 bases, there was a span of 11 bases. The germline V gene encodes CDR1 LNHNV and CDR2 YYDKDF (reference sequence). The CDR3 is 14 residues long.

CDR3: CASSVVPGLGSPLHF. CDR3 DNA: TGTGCCAGCAGCGTAGTACCGGGTCTGGGTTCACCCCTCCACTTT. V and J are TRBV9 and TRBJ1-6, with unresolved D. The CDR3 runs 15 residues. Germline V gene sequence: CDR1 SGDLS, CDR2 YYNGEE. V was clipped by 0 bases and J by 9 bases, with 13 bases between them.

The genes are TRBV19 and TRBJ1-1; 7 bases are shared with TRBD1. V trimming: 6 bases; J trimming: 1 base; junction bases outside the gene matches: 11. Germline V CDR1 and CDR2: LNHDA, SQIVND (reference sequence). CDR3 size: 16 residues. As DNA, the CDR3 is TGTGCCAGTAGGAGGGTCTGGGGGACAGCGAACACTGAAGCTTTCTTT. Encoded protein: CASRRVWGTANTEAFF.

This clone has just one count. CDR3 in amino acids: CASSLQGAGEKLFF. The DNA of the CDR3 is TGTGCCAGTAGTCTACAGGGGGCAGGTGAAAAACTGTTTTTT. The chain carries TRBV19 and TRBJ1-4; 9 nucleotides line up with TRBD1. V was clipped by 5 bases and J by 7 bases; unmatched bases: 5. CDR3 length equals 14 residues. Per germline, CDR1 LNHDA and CDR2 SQIVND (reference sequence).

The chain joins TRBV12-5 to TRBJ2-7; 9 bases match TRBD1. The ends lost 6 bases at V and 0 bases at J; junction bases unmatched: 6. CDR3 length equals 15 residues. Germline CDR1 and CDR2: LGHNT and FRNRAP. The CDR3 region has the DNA TGTGCTAGTGGACCCGAGACAGGGGGCTCCTACGAGCAGTACTTC. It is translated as CASGPETGGSYEQYF.

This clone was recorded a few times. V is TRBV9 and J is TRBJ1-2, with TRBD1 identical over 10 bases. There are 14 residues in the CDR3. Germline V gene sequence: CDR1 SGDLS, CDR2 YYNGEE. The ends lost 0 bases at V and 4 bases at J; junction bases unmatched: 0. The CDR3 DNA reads TGTGCCAGCAGCGTAGGACAGGGGGCCTATGGCTACACCTTC. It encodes CASSVGQGAYGYTF. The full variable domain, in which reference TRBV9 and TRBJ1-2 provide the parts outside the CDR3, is DSGVTQTPKHLITATGQRVTLRCSPRSGDLSVYWYQQSLDQGLQFLIQYYNGEERAKGNILERFSAQQFPDLHSELNLSSLELGDSALYFCASSVGQGAYGYTFGSGTRLTVV.